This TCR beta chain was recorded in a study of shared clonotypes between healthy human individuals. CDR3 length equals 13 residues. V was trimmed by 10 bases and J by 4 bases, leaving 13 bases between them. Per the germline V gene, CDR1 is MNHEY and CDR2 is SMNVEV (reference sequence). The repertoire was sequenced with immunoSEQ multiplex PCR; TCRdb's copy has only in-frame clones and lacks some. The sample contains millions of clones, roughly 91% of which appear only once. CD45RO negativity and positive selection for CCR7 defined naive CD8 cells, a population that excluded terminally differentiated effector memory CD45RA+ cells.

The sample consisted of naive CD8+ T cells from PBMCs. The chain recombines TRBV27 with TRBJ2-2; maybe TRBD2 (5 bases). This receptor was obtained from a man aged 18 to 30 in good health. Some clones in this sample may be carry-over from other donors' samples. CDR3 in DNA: TGTGCCACCCGACCCGGAGGCACCGGGGAGCTGTTTTTT. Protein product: CATRPGGTGELFF.